This T cell receptor beta chain is drawn from a study of vaccination and CD4 T cells after COVID-19. Whole-study context: The control cultures got either a CEFX pool, an HIV-1 Nef pool, or no peptide at all.

The study, taken as a whole, reports: The study sampled relatively few convalescent patients and omitted early post-infection timepoints.

This clonotype is a singleton in its sample. The antigen remains undetermined. The V gene end was trimmed by 3 bases and the J gene end by 4 bases; junction bases not matched to a gene: 2. The CDR3 length is 15 residues. Oncomine TCR Beta short-read sequencing was applied to DNA from cultured CD4+ T cells. It was from cultured CD4+ T cells that genomic DNA was extracted. TCRdb fed the PCR reads into MiXCR, producing one record per CDR3 protein. The table records 8,500 to 9,500 distinct CDR3 sequences, about two fifths of them present only once. The treatment is: roughly ten-day PBMC culture with coronavirus spike peptide pools or control peptides (ViraFEST assay). Unexposed donor CD4+ T cells predated the COVID-19 pandemic, collected 2011-2018. Antigen-specific T cell expansion with peptide pools preceded TCR sequencing in the ViraFEST approach. Negative selection yielded CD4+ T cells from day-10 cultures.

The rearrangement joins TRBV12-3 or TRBV12-4 to TRBJ2-1; 11 bases fit TRBD2. The sequenced material came from CD4+ T cells from blood, cultured in vitro. This TCR was sampled from a human donor in good health. The CDR3, as DNA: TGTGCCAGCAGTTTGGGGACTAGCGGATACAATGAGCAGTTCTTC. Protein: CASSLGTSGYNEQFF.